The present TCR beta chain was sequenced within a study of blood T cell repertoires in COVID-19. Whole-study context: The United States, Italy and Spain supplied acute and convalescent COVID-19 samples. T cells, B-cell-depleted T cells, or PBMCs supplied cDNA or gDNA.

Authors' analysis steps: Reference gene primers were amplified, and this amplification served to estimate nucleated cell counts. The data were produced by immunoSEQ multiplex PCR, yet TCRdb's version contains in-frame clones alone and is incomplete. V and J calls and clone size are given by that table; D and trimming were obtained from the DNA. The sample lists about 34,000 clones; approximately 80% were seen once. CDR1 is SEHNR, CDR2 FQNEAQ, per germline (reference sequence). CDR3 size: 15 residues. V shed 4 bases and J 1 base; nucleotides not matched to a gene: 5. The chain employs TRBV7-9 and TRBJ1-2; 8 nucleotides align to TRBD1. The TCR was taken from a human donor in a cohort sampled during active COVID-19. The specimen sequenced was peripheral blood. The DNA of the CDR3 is TGTGCCAGCAGCTCTTCGACAGGGGTTAACTATGGCTACACCTTC. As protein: CASSSSTGVNYGYTF. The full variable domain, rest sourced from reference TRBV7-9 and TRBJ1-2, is DTGVSQNPRHKITKRGQNVTFRCDPISEHNRLYWYRQTLGQGPEFLTYFQNEAQLEKSRLLSDRFSAERPKGSFSTLEIQRTEQGDSAMYLCASSSSTGVNYGYTFGSGTRLTVV.